This T cell receptor (beta chain) was recorded in a study of identical twins. Each CDR3 protein gets one entry after TCRdb re-called the 5' RACE reads with MiXCR. The table records around 230,000 distinct CDR3 sequences, less than 10% of them present only once. Study-level points and caveats: Some out-of-frame alpha sequences were shared by twins, and these showed excess low generation probability.

This clonotype was detected only a few times. Antigen unknown. There are 12 residues in the CDR3. V was trimmed by 3 bases and J by 1 base, leaving 3 bases between them. Germline CDR1 is SNHLY and CDR2 is FYNNEI. J is TRBJ1-1 and V is TRBV2; D not certain. Material: memory (CD45RO+) T cells sorted from blood. This TCR derives from a woman between 18 and 30 years old in good health. The CDR3 region has the DNA TGTGCCAGCAGTGATGAGAACACTGAAGCTTTCTTT. This gives the protein CASSDENTEAFF.